These T cell receptor beta chains were read from a single sample in a study of shared clonotypes between healthy human individuals. The repertoire was sequenced with immunoSEQ multiplex PCR; TCRdb's copy has only in-frame clones and lacks some. The repertoire includes 2 million to 3 million clones, approximately 93% of them detected once, and approximately 0.37% sits in the top ten. Material for sequencing was naive CD4+ T cells from PBMCs. These receptors all stem from a man between 18 and 29 years old in good health. Some clones in this sample may be carry-over from other donors' samples. Each CDR3 is given with its conserved first and last residue.

v_call: TRBV9; j_call: TRBJ1-1; cdr3_aa: CASSVDGARNTEAFF
v_call: TRBV5-1; j_call: TRBJ1-3; cdr3_aa: CASSLGPADSRSGNTIYF
v_call: TRBV6-1; j_call: TRBJ1-2; cdr3_aa: CASPEVGRGGGYTF
v_call: TRBV19; j_call: TRBJ2-1; cdr3_aa: CASSQVGGRGNEQFF
v_call: TRBV5-5; j_call: TRBJ2-5; cdr3_aa: CASSLGGGLAGETQYF
v_call: TRBV4-1; j_call: TRBJ2-6; cdr3_aa: CASSQAEGNSGANVLTF
v_call: TRBV5-1; j_call: TRBJ2-3; cdr3_aa: CASSRDRTTSTDTQYF
v_call: TRBV9; j_call: TRBJ1-5; cdr3_aa: CASSVGGSGGQPQHF
v_call: TRBV5-6; j_call: TRBJ1-5; cdr3_aa: CASSFGGRNQPQHF
v_call: TRBV18; j_call: TRBJ2-1; cdr3_aa: CASSPTGTDYNEQFF
v_call: TRBV6-1; j_call: TRBJ1-2; cdr3_aa: CASSGNEAAIYGYTF
v_call: TRBV5-1; j_call: TRBJ2-3; cdr3_aa: CASSLAGNTDTQYF
v_call: TRBV29-1; j_call: TRBJ2-1; cdr3_aa: CSVEVSGRAGNEQFF
v_call: TRBV11-2; j_call: TRBJ2-7; cdr3_aa: CASSSRGTASGQYF
v_call: TRBV5-1; j_call: TRBJ2-7; cdr3_aa: CASSHGQGNSYEQYF
v_call: TRBV6-5; j_call: TRBJ2-1; cdr3_aa: CASRGTGSYNEQFF
v_call: TRBV5-1; j_call: TRBJ1-2; cdr3_aa: CASSLETPPGYGYTF
v_call: TRBV7-9; j_call: TRBJ2-3; cdr3_aa: CASSFRLTTDTQYF
v_call: TRBV28; j_call: TRBJ2-2; cdr3_aa: CASSLSGPNTGELFF
v_call: TRBV5-1; j_call: TRBJ1-2; cdr3_aa: CASSFERGLGYTF
v_call: TRBV5-1; j_call: TRBJ2-2; cdr3_aa: CASSFGHPVYTGELFF
v_call: TRBV11-1; j_call: TRBJ1-2; cdr3_aa: CASSFTGTNGYTF
v_call: TRBV4-2; j_call: TRBJ2-7; cdr3_aa: CASSQGTSGTTYEQYF
v_call: TRBV5-1; j_call: TRBJ2-2; cdr3_aa: CASSLGSQTGELFF
v_call: TRBV30; j_call: TRBJ2-2; cdr3_aa: CAWSVLAGPGELFF
v_call: TRBV9; j_call: TRBJ2-7; cdr3_aa: CASSVAGTSGTYEQYF
v_call: TRBV11-3; j_call: TRBJ1-1; cdr3_aa: CASSLGRNTEAFF
v_call: TRBV27; j_call: TRBJ2-2; cdr3_aa: CASSFWSSGSVFVTGELFF
v_call: TRBV19; j_call: TRBJ2-1; cdr3_aa: CASRRREGNEQFF
v_call: TRBV28; j_call: TRBJ2-7; cdr3_aa: CASTPGRLYEQYF
v_call: TRBV18; j_call: TRBJ1-2; cdr3_aa: CASSPSTGSRGGYTF
v_call: TRBV19; j_call: TRBJ1-2; cdr3_aa: CASEIGQGDGYTF
v_call: TRBV9; j_call: TRBJ2-1; cdr3_aa: CASSVGVGLAFYNEQFF
v_call: TRBV5-4; j_call: TRBJ2-3; cdr3_aa: CASRRTGGLDTQYF
v_call: TRBV7-9; j_call: TRBJ2-7; cdr3_aa: CASSLAVLRGEQYF
v_call: TRBV5-1; j_call: TRBJ2-7; cdr3_aa: CASSPGPQISYEQYF
v_call: TRBV7-2; j_call: TRBJ1-4; cdr3_aa: CASSLDGDATNEKLFF
v_call: TRBV9; j_call: TRBJ2-7; cdr3_aa: CASSVATGYEQYF
v_call: TRBV7-3; j_call: TRBJ2-5; cdr3_aa: CASSLIPQETQYF
v_call: TRBV27; j_call: TRBJ2-2; cdr3_aa: CASSLARSTGELFF
v_call: TRBV5-5; j_call: TRBJ2-1; cdr3_aa: CASSSLALNYNEQFF
v_call: TRBV11-2; j_call: TRBJ2-1; cdr3_aa: CASSPSGSSYNEQFF
v_call: TRBV28; j_call: TRBJ2-1; cdr3_aa: CASSPYSGSTYNEQFF
v_call: TRBV4-3; j_call: TRBJ2-6; cdr3_aa: CASSQQGFSSGANVLTF
v_call: TRBV5-1; j_call: TRBJ1-2; cdr3_aa: CASRQAWSYTF
v_call: TRBV4-1; j_call: TRBJ2-3; cdr3_aa: CASSQVGGATDTQYF
v_call: TRBV14; j_call: TRBJ1-2; cdr3_aa: CASSRSEGGYTF
v_call: TRBV27; j_call: TRBJ2-2; cdr3_aa: CASSTRIGRMNTGELFF
v_call: TRBV5-1; j_call: TRBJ2-7; cdr3_aa: CASRQGLAGGRYEQYF
v_call: TRBV4-1; j_call: TRBJ1-2; cdr3_aa: CASSQDSAGRGYGYTF
v_call: TRBV6-1; j_call: TRBJ2-3; cdr3_aa: CASSEIAGQYGTDTQYF
v_call: TRBV5-1; j_call: TRBJ2-1; cdr3_aa: CASSLAVSGGFYNEQFF